The clone carrying this T cell receptor (beta chain) was found once. No antigen is known for it. This entry is derived from a study of shared clonotypes between healthy human individuals. For the study at large: There were three CD4 naive, three CD4 memory, two CD8 naive and one CD8 memory plates per donor.

CDR1 is LNHNV, CDR2 YYDKDF, per germline (reference sequence). Losses at the gene ends were 5 bases for V and 9 bases for J; bases not matched to a gene: 20. The CDR3 has 18 amino acids. The protocol was immunoSEQ multiplex PCR, while the TCRdb copy is restricted to in-frame clones and leaves out a portion. This table holds over 95,000 clones, over 65% found once. The study's findings and limits: Naive CD4 clonotypes overlapped across several donors at around 4.7%. The generation probabilities recorded for non-shared clonotypes fell below those of clonotypes shared by all four donors.

Donors were Caucasian adults residing in Nashville, Tennessee, USA. Sequenced: memory CD8+ T cells sorted from blood. Regarding subset: CD45RO+ cells pooled with CCR7-negative TemRA cells. This clonotype originated in a woman aged 25 to 39 in good health. The chain recombines TRBV15 with TRBJ2-1, with 9 nucleotides matching TRBD2. The CDR3 coding sequence is TGTGCCACCAGCCGAGCTCCCATAGCGGGAGCGGGGGTAGGTGAGCAGTTCTTC. This sequence encodes CATSRAPIAGAGVGEQFF.